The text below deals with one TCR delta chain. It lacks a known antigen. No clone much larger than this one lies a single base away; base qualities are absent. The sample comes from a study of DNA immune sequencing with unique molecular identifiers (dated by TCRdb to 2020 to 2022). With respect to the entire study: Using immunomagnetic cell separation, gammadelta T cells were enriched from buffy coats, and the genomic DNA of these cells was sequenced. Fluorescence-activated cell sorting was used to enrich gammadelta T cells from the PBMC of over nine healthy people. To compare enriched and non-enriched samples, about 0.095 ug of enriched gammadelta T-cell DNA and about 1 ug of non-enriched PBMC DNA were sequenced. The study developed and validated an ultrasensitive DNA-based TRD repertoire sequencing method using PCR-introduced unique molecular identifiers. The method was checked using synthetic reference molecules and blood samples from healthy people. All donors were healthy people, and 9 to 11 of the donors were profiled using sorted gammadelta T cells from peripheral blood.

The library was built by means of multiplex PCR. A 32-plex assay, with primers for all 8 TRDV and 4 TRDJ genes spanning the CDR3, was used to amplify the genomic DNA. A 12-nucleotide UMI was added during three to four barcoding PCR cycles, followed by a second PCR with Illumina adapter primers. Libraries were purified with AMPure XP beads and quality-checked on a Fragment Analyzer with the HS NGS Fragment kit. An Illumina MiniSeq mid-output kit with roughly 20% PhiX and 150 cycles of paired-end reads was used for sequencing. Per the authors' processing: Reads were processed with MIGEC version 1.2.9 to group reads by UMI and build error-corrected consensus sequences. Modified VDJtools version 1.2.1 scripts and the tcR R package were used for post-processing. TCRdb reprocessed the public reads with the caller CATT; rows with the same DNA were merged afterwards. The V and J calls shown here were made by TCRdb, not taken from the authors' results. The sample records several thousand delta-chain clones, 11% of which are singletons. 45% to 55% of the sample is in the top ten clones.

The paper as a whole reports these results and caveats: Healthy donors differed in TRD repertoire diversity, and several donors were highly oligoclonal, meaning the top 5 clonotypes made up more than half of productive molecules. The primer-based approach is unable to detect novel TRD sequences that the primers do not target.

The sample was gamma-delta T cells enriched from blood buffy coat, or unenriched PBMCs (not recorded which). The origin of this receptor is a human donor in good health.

The DNA sequence follows: TGTGCTCTTGGGTTCGTCTCCCCCTCTGGACACCACACCGATAAACTCATCTTT. Protein translation: CALGFVSPSGHHTDKLIF. The V gene went uncalled, while the J gene is TRDJ1. The CDR3 runs 18 residues from the cysteine to the phenylalanine. The DNA shown is the 54-base CDR3, in frame from base 1.